The 11 T cell receptor beta chains below were found in one sample sequenced in a study of Graves' ophthalmopathy and Graves' hyperthyroidism. RNA transcripts were the template, and TCR beta CDR3 regions were amplified from them. RT-PCR with HTBI primers came first, then second-round multiplex PCR. From the multiplex PCR reads, TCRdb called clonotypes with MiXCR, one entry per CDR3 protein. The table has about 1.1 million distinct CDR3 sequences, about 40% seen once. The sample comprised peripheral blood or thyroid tissue (not recorded which). Every receptor here comes from an adult man with Graves' hyperthyroidism.

This chain connects TRBV29-1 to TRBJ1-1; D gene uncertain. The CDR3 consists of 13 residues. V dropped 7 bases and J dropped 7 bases, with 19 bases sitting between them. Germline V gives CDR1 SQVTM, CDR2 ANQGSEA. CDR3 DNA: TGCAGCGCTGGGATGAACAGTTTATTTGAAGCTTTCTTT. It translates to CSAGMNSLFEAFF. Combining the CDR3 with reference TRBV29-1 and TRBJ1-1 gives the whole variable domain SAVISQKPSRDICQRGTSLTIQCQVDSQVTMMFWYRQQPGQSLTLIATANQGSEATYESGFVIDKFPISRPNLTFSTLTVSNMSPEDSSIYLCSAGMNSLFEAFFGQGTRLTVV.

This chain uses TRBV15 with TRBJ2-5; D is undetermined. From germline, CDR1 is LNHNV and CDR2 YYDKDF (reference sequence). The CDR3 has 14 amino acids. V lost 0 bases, J lost 5 bases, and 10 bases lay in between. CDR3 amino acids: CATSRDRMMETQYF. Here the CDR3 DNA reads TGTGCCACCAGCAGAGATAGGATGATGGAGACCCAGTACTTC.

This clonotype has a handful of counts. The chain is built from TRBV7-3 and TRBJ1-2; 9 positions agree with TRBD1. V dropped 3 bases and J dropped 8; count of bases not matched to a gene: 4. The CDR3 contains 13 residues. Germline assignment: CDR1 SGHTA and CDR2 FQGTGA. CDR3 protein: CASSFRTGEGYTF. In nucleotides, the CDR3 is TGTGCCAGCAGCTTCCGGACAGGGGAAGGCTACACCTTC.

This clonotype was detected ten times or more. The germline gene is not matched at one end of the junction; a read error may be the cause. The V and J genes are TRBV20-1 and TRBJ2-7; D possibly corresponds to TRBD1 (6 bases). CDR3 length equals 13 residues. Germline V gene sequence: CDR1 DFQATT, CDR2 SNEGSKA (reference sequence). DNA of the CDR3: TGCAGTGCAAGAGGACAGAGCTCCTACGAGCAGTACTTC. This translates into CSARGQSSYEQYF.

The CDR3, as DNA: TGTGCCAGCAGACCCGGAGGGGAGTTTTTGGGAAACACCATATATTTT. It yields the protein CASRPGGEFLGNTIYF. The V gene is TRBV7-9, the J gene TRBJ1-3; maybe TRBD1 (5 bases). Looked up from germline, CDR1 is SEHNR and CDR2 is FQNEAQ (reference sequence). V was cut by 6 bases and J by 4 bases, with 19 bases left in between. CDR3 length: 16 residues.

This clonotype came up many times. The chain recombines TRBV3-1 with TRBJ1-2; maybe TRBD1 (6 bases). Germline lookup yields CDR1 LGHDT and CDR2 YNNKEL (reference sequence). Trimming stripped 1 base from V and 4 bases from J, with 19 bases between. The CDR3 loop spans 17 amino acids. The CDR3 nucleotides are TGTGCCAGCAGCCAAGGACGCACATTGCAGGGGAGCTATGGCTACACCTTC. Its protein is CASSQGRTLQGSYGYTF.

This chain uses TRBV25-1 with TRBJ1-3, with a tentative D call TRBD1 (6 bases). V lost 1 base to trimming and J lost 2 bases, with 9 bases between them. Germline V gene data show CDR1 as MGHDK and CDR2 as SYGVNS. This CDR3 is built from 15 residues. CDR3 loop: CASSEWGAAGNTIYF. Here the CDR3 DNA reads TGTGCCAGCAGTGAATGGGGGGCCGCTGGAAACACCATATATTTT.

Worth noting for this clonotype: It may be a read error: a sequence one base away is much more abundant. This chain joins TRBV15 and TRBJ2-5; D might be TRBD2 (5 bases). Germline V CDR1 and CDR2: LNHNV, YYDKDF (reference sequence). Trimming cost V 0 bases and J 9 bases, with 17 bases left between them. This CDR3 contains 15 residues. Here the CDR3 DNA reads TGTGCCACCAGCAGAGATCCCCGGGATTCTGGGGCCCAGTACTTC. As protein: CATSRDPRDSGAQYF.

On this clonotype: A much bigger clone sits one base away, suggesting this may be a read error. J is TRBJ1-6 and V is TRBV20-1, with a weak D call TRBD1 (6 bases). The CDR3 is 14 residues long. Trimming left V 5 bases short and J 2 bases short, with 10 bases between. The germline V gene has CDR1 DFQATT and CDR2 SNEGSKA (reference sequence). CDR3 coding DNA: TGCAGTGCTGACAGGAGCCCCTATAATTCACCCCTCCACTTT. Translating it yields CSADRSPYNSPLHF.

This clonotype was seen a handful of times. The rearrangement joins TRBV7-9 to TRBJ1-5, with 7 bases lining up with TRBD1. CDR1 and CDR2 from the germline V gene are SEHNR and FQNEAQ (reference sequence). This CDR3 region has 14 residues. After removal of 6 bases from V and 3 bases from J, the junction contained 5 bases not matched to a gene. CDR3: CASSETGHNQPQHF. Here the CDR3 DNA reads TGTGCCAGCAGTGAGACAGGGCACAATCAGCCCCAGCATTTT.

The chain couples TRBV2 to TRBJ1-2; TRBD1 matches 7 bases. V gave up 8 bases and J gave up 4 bases; unmatched junction bases: 7. Germline V CDR1 and CDR2: SNHLY, FYNNEI. The CDR3 totals 13 residues. CDR3 sequence (DNA): TGTGCCAGCCTGGGCGGGGACAGCTATGGCTACACCTTC. Amino acid sequence: CASLGGDSYGYTF.